This TCR beta chain originates from a study of blood T cell repertoires in COVID-19. Data came from immunoSEQ multiplex PCR; TCRdb stores just in-frame clones and leaves some out. The sample carries roughly 59,000 clones, 65% to 85% recorded once. This clone was counted a single time. The CDR3 consists of 14 residues. The V gene's germline CDR1 is ENHRY and CDR2 SYGVKD. V lost 2 bases, J lost 1 base, and 8 bases lay in between. The sequencing sample was made of peripheral blood. The clonotype originates from a human donor in a cohort sampled during active COVID-19. The gene calls are TRBV10-3 and TRBJ1-2; D perhaps matches TRBD1 (5 bases). The CDR3 nucleotides are TGTGCCATCAGTGAGCAGGGCATTAACTATGGCTACACCTTC. Its translation is CAISEQGINYGYTF.